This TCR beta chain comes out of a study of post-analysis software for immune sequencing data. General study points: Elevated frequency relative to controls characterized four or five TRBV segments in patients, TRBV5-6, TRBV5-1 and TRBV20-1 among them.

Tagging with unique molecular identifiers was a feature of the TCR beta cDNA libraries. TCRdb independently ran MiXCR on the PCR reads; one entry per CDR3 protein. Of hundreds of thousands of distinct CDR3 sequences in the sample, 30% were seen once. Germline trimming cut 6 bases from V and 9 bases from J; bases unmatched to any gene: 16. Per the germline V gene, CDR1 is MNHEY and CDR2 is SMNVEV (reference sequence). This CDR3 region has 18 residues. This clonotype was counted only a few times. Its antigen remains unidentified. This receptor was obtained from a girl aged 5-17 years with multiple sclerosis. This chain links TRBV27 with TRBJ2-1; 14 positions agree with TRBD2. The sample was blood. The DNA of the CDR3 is TGTGCCAGCAGCCGGCGATCACCCCTGGGACTAGCGGGGGTTGAGCAGTTCTTC. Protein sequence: CASSRRSPLGLAGVEQFF.